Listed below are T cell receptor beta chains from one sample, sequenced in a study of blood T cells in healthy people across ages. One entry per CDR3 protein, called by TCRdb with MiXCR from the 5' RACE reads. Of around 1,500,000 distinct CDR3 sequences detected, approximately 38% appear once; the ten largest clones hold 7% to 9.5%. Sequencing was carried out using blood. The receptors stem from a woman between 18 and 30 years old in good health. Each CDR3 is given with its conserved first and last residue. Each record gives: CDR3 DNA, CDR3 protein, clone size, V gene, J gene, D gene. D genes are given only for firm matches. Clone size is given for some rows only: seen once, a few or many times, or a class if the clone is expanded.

CDR3 DNA: TGCGCCAGCAGCCAACCGGGACAGGGTTATAATTCACCCCTCCACTTT
CDR3 protein: CASSQPGQGYNSPLHF
clone size: -
V gene: TRBV4-1
J gene: TRBJ1-6
D gene: TRBD1

CDR3 DNA: TGTGCCAGCAGCCCCAGGGTCGGACTCACCGGGGAGCTGTTTTTT
CDR3 protein: CASSPRVGLTGELFF
clone size: -
V gene: TRBV14
J gene: TRBJ2-2
D gene: -

CDR3 DNA: TGTGCCACCCACCTAGTTGATCTAGCTAGCAATGAGCAGTTCTTC
CDR3 protein: CATHLVDLASNEQFF
clone size: few
V gene: TRBV2
J gene: TRBJ2-1
D gene: -

CDR3 DNA: TGTGCCAGCAACCTCCTGGTGGAGGATACGCAGTATTTT
CDR3 protein: CASNLLVEDTQYF
clone size: -
V gene: TRBV12-3/TRBV12-4
J gene: TRBJ2-3
D gene: -

CDR3 DNA: TGTGCCAGCAGCCCTGCCCTAAGCTCTGGGGCCAACGTCCTGACTTTC
CDR3 protein: CASSPALSSGANVLTF
clone size: -
V gene: TRBV28
J gene: TRBJ2-6
D gene: -

CDR3 DNA: TGCGCCAGCAGCGAATACCAGACTGTCCGCTCTGGGGCCAACGTCCTGACTTTC
CDR3 protein: CASSEYQTVRSGANVLTF
clone size: few
V gene: TRBV5-1
J gene: TRBJ2-6
D gene: -

CDR3 DNA: TGTGCCAGCAGCTTATATGGGACAGGGATGAACGAGCAGTACTTC
CDR3 protein: CASSLYGTGMNEQYF
clone size: few
V gene: TRBV11-2
J gene: TRBJ2-7
D gene: TRBD1

CDR3 DNA: TGTGCCAGCAGCCCCCATCCCACGGGCACAGATACGCAGTATTTT
CDR3 protein: CASSPHPTGTDTQYF
clone size: -
V gene: TRBV9
J gene: TRBJ2-3
D gene: -

CDR3 DNA: TGTGCCAGCTCACCTTTTAATCTTGTGGACTACGAGCAGTACTTC
CDR3 protein: CASSPFNLVDYEQYF
clone size: -
V gene: TRBV18
J gene: TRBJ2-7
D gene: -

CDR3 DNA: TGCAGTGCTATTCCTCAGAATCAGCCCCAGCATTTT
CDR3 protein: CSAIPQNQPQHF
clone size: -
V gene: TRBV20-1
J gene: TRBJ1-5
D gene: -

CDR3 DNA: TGTGCCACCAGCAGAGATAAGGGGGCCTACAATGAGCAGTACTTC
CDR3 protein: CATSRDKGAYNEQYF
clone size: -
V gene: TRBV15
J gene: TRBJ2-7
D gene: TRBD1

CDR3 DNA: TGTGCCAGCAGCCCAGTCCGGGACAGGGCCTGGAATGAGCAGTACTTC
CDR3 protein: CASSPVRDRAWNEQYF
clone size: -
V gene: TRBV7-9
J gene: TRBJ2-7
D gene: TRBD1

CDR3 DNA: TGTGCCAGCAAAGCAACTGGGACCTACACTGAAGCTTTCTTT
CDR3 protein: CASKATGTYTEAFF
clone size: few
V gene: TRBV6-5
J gene: TRBJ1-1
D gene: -

CDR3 DNA: TGTGCCAGCAGCTTCGAGAGCATAATGAACACTGAAGCTTTCTTT
CDR3 protein: CASSFESIMNTEAFF
clone size: few
V gene: TRBV7-9
J gene: TRBJ1-1
D gene: -

CDR3 DNA: TGTGCCAGCAGTTTTTTGGCGGGAGGGGGCAATGAGCAGTTCTTC
CDR3 protein: CASSFLAGGGNEQFF
clone size: few
V gene: TRBV6-5
J gene: TRBJ2-1
D gene: TRBD2

CDR3 DNA: TGTGCCAGCTCACTACGGGGGGACAGTGAAGCTTTCTTT
CDR3 protein: CASSLRGDSEAFF
clone size: once
V gene: TRBV18
J gene: TRBJ1-1
D gene: TRBD1

CDR3 DNA: TGTGCCAGCAGTGAATCTAGGAGGGCCCAGAACACTGAAGCTTTCTTT
CDR3 protein: CASSESRRAQNTEAFF
clone size: -
V gene: TRBV25-1
J gene: TRBJ1-1
D gene: -

CDR3 DNA: TGTGCCATCAGTGAGTCGACACTAGCCCACAAGGAGCAGTTCTTC
CDR3 protein: CAISESTLAHKEQFF
clone size: -
V gene: TRBV10-3
J gene: TRBJ2-1
D gene: -

CDR3 DNA: TGTGCCAGCAGTAAATCGACAGGGTCAGATACGCAGTATTTT
CDR3 protein: CASSKSTGSDTQYF
clone size: few
V gene: TRBV6-5
J gene: TRBJ2-3
D gene: TRBD1

CDR3 DNA: TGTGCCAGCAGGGCAGCGAACACCGGGGAGCTGTTTTTT
CDR3 protein: CASRAANTGELFF
clone size: -
V gene: TRBV2
J gene: TRBJ2-2
D gene: -

CDR3 DNA: TGTGCCAGCAGCCAACGGGCAGGTTCCTACGAGCAGTACTTC
CDR3 protein: CASSQRAGSYEQYF
clone size: -
V gene: TRBV3-1
J gene: TRBJ2-7
D gene: -

CDR3 DNA: TGCAGCGTTGTGGCGGGCCCAAATTCACCCCTCCACTTT
CDR3 protein: CSVVAGPNSPLHF
clone size: -
V gene: TRBV29-1
J gene: TRBJ1-6
D gene: -

CDR3 DNA: TGTGCCAGCAGCCCGGGACTAGCGGGTCTAGGGCAGTATTTT
CDR3 protein: CASSPGLAGLGQYF
clone size: few
V gene: TRBV28
J gene: TRBJ2-3
D gene: TRBD2

CDR3 DNA: TGTGCCAGCAGCTTCCTCCGGACTAGCGGGACGAATGAGCAGTTCTTC
CDR3 protein: CASSFLRTSGTNEQFF
clone size: many
V gene: TRBV7-2
J gene: TRBJ2-1
D gene: TRBD2

CDR3 DNA: TGTGCCATCAGTGACCCCAAAATAGCCAAAAACATTCAGTACTTC
CDR3 protein: CAISDPKIAKNIQYF
clone size: few
V gene: TRBV10-3
J gene: TRBJ2-4
D gene: -

CDR3 DNA: TGTGCCAGCAGCCATCGGTGGCGCGATACAGGCGAGCAGTACTTC
CDR3 protein: CASSHRWRDTGEQYF
clone size: few
V gene: TRBV3-1
J gene: TRBJ2-7
D gene: -

CDR3 DNA: TGTGCCAGCAGCCGGCCGGGATCAGATGCGCAGTATTTT
CDR3 protein: CASSRPGSDAQYF
clone size: -
V gene: TRBV12-3/TRBV12-4
J gene: TRBJ2-3
D gene: -

CDR3 DNA: TGTGCCAGCAGCTTGAAGCGACTACGGAACACCGGGGAGCTGTTTTTT
CDR3 protein: CASSLKRLRNTGELFF
clone size: -
V gene: TRBV5-5
J gene: TRBJ2-2
D gene: -

CDR3 DNA: TGTGCCAGCAGCTTGACTAGCGACTCCTACAATGAGCAGTTCTTC
CDR3 protein: CASSLTSDSYNEQFF
clone size: -
V gene: TRBV7-6
J gene: TRBJ2-1
D gene: TRBD2

CDR3 DNA: TGTGCCAGCAGCCAAGAGGTTAGGGGCAATGAGCAGTTCTTC
CDR3 protein: CASSQEVRGNEQFF
clone size: -
V gene: TRBV3-1
J gene: TRBJ2-1
D gene: -

CDR3 DNA: TGTGCCAGCAGCTTAGGGTCCCCGGGGATGAACACTGAAGCTTTCTTT
CDR3 protein: CASSLGSPGMNTEAFF
clone size: -
V gene: TRBV7-8
J gene: TRBJ1-1
D gene: -

CDR3 DNA: TGTGCCAGCAGTTTATCCTTTGGCGTGTTACAGGGTAACTACGAGCAGTACTTC
CDR3 protein: CASSLSFGVLQGNYEQYF
clone size: few
V gene: TRBV27
J gene: TRBJ2-7
D gene: -

CDR3 DNA: TGTGCCAGCAGTCCAGGGGAAGGGGACGGGCAGTACTTC
CDR3 protein: CASSPGEGDGQYF
clone size: -
V gene: TRBV12-3/TRBV12-4
J gene: TRBJ2-7
D gene: -

CDR3 DNA: TGCGCCAGCAGCTACCCCTCGGAAACAGGATCCACTGAAGCTTTCTTT
CDR3 protein: CASSYPSETGSTEAFF
clone size: few
V gene: TRBV5-1
J gene: TRBJ1-1
D gene: -

CDR3 DNA: TGTGCCAGCAGTTTATTAACAGTCGACAATGAGCAGTTCTTC
CDR3 protein: CASSLLTVDNEQFF
clone size: few
V gene: TRBV12-3/TRBV12-4
J gene: TRBJ2-1
D gene: -

CDR3 DNA: TGTGCCAGCAGCCAAGGCACAGGGGATTTGGGCATTCAGTACTTC
CDR3 protein: CASSQGTGDLGIQYF
clone size: few
V gene: TRBV3-1
J gene: TRBJ2-4
D gene: TRBD1

CDR3 DNA: TGCGCCAGCAGCTTGGCTGGACAGATGAACACTGAAGCTTTCTTT
CDR3 protein: CASSLAGQMNTEAFF
clone size: many
V gene: TRBV5-1
J gene: TRBJ1-1
D gene: -

CDR3 DNA: TGTGCCAGCAGTTACGGCGGGAGGGGTTCACAAGAGACCCAGTACTTC
CDR3 protein: CASSYGGRGSQETQYF
clone size: -
V gene: TRBV6-2/TRBV6-3
J gene: TRBJ2-5
D gene: TRBD2

CDR3 DNA: TGTGCCAGCAGGGGCGAGGGTGAAGCTTTCTTT
CDR3 protein: CASRGEGEAFF
clone size: few
V gene: TRBV2
J gene: TRBJ1-1
D gene: -

CDR3 DNA: TGTGCCAGCAGCCAAGAACAGGCTACCAACTATGGCTACACCTTC
CDR3 protein: CASSQEQATNYGYTF
clone size: few
V gene: TRBV4-2
J gene: TRBJ1-2
D gene: -

CDR3 DNA: TGCAGTGCGCTCCCAGGGCAGGTGAGCAATCAGCCCCAGCATTTT
CDR3 protein: CSALPGQVSNQPQHF
clone size: -
V gene: TRBV20-1
J gene: TRBJ1-5
D gene: -

CDR3 DNA: TGCAGGCTATGGACAGGGGGCGATGGCTACACCTTC
CDR3 protein: CRLWTGGDGYTF
clone size: few
V gene: TRBV20-1
J gene: TRBJ1-2
D gene: TRBD1

CDR3 DNA: TGCGCCAGCAGCCAGGCCGGGGCCAGCGGGATCTACGAGCAGTACTTC
CDR3 protein: CASSQAGASGIYEQYF
clone size: -
V gene: TRBV4-1
J gene: TRBJ2-7
D gene: TRBD2

CDR3 DNA: TGTGCCAGCAGCCAAGATGCAAAGCGGGGGAGATGGGAGACCCAGTACTTC
CDR3 protein: CASSQDAKRGRWETQYF
clone size: -
V gene: TRBV3-1
J gene: TRBJ2-5
D gene: TRBD2

CDR3 DNA: TGCGCCAGCAGCCCCACAGGAATCATCTACAATGAGCAGTTCTTC
CDR3 protein: CASSPTGIIYNEQFF
clone size: -
V gene: TRBV4-1
J gene: TRBJ2-1
D gene: -

CDR3 DNA: TGTGCCAGCAGCTTAGCAGGGGGCGGGGGGAACACTGAAGCTTTCTTT
CDR3 protein: CASSLAGGGGNTEAFF
clone size: -
V gene: TRBV7-2
J gene: TRBJ1-1
D gene: TRBD1

CDR3 DNA: TGCGCCAGCAGCCAAGCCGGAGACGCTTACTATGGCTACACCTTC
CDR3 protein: CASSQAGDAYYGYTF
clone size: few
V gene: TRBV4-1
J gene: TRBJ1-2
D gene: -

CDR3 DNA: TGCAGCGTTGAAGATTGGGCAGGGAAGACAGATACGCAGTATTTT
CDR3 protein: CSVEDWAGKTDTQYF
clone size: -
V gene: TRBV29-1
J gene: TRBJ2-3
D gene: -

CDR3 DNA: TGTGCCAGCACCCCTGGGAACACCGGGGAGCTGTTTTTT
CDR3 protein: CASTPGNTGELFF
clone size: few
V gene: TRBV12-3/TRBV12-4
J gene: TRBJ2-2
D gene: -